This record covers a single T cell receptor (beta chain). The data stem from a study of blood T cell repertoires in COVID-19. Participant ages covered about 18 to 95 years across about 22 US areas. Clones were sequenced by immunoSEQ multiplex PCR, and TCRdb holds only the in-frame ones, with some missing. The top ten clones hold about 1.8% of a sample with hundreds of thousands of clones, 90% of them seen once. The junction had 3 bases not matched to a gene; V was cut back by 0 bases and J by 4 bases. The CDR3 is 15 residues long. The germline CDR1 and CDR2 sequences are SGHTA and FQGNSA. This TCR was sampled from a young woman with acute COVID-19. Input material: PBMCs or T cells enriched from blood (not recorded which). The rearrangement uses TRBV7-2 and TRBJ1-1; 9 bases agree with TRBD1. The CDR3 is CASSLAGQGSTEAFF. CDR3 coding DNA: TGTGCCAGCAGCTTAGCCGGACAGGGGAGCACTGAAGCTTTCTTT. Looking up the rest from reference TRBV7-2 and TRBJ1-1 gives the full variable domain: GAGVSQSPSNKVTEKGKDVELRCDPISGHTALYWYRQSLGQGLEFLIYFQGNSAPDKSGLPSDRFSAERTGGSVSTLTIQRTQQEDSAVYLCASSLAGQGSTEAFFGQGTRLTVV.